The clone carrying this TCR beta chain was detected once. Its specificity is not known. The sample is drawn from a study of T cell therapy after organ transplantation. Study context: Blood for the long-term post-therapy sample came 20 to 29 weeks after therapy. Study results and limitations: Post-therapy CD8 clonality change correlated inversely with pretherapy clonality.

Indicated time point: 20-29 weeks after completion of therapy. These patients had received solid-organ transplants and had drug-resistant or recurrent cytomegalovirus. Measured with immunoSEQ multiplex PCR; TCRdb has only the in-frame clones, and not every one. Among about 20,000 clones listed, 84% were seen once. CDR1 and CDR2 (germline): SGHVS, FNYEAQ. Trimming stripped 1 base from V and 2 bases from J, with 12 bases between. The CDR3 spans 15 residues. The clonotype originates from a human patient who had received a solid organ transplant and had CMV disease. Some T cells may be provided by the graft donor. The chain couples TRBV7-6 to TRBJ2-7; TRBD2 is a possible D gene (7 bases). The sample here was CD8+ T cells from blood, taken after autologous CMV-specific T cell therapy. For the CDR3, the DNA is TGTGCCAGCAGCTTAGGGGGGGGCAGCACCTACGAGCAGTACTTC. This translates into CASSLGGGSTYEQYF.